This TCR beta chain was profiled in a study of shared clonotypes between healthy human individuals. Germline-derived CDR1 and CDR2 are MGHRA and YSYEKL. V shed 3 bases, J shed 8 bases, and the junction held 12 bases outside the gene matches. CDR3 length: 16 residues. Libraries were prepared by immunoSEQ multiplex PCR; TCRdb keeps only in-frame clonotypes and omits some of them. This table has 1,400,000 or so clones, 97% to 99% appearing once. V and J are TRBV4-1 and TRBJ2-4; 8 nucleotides match TRBD1. The TCR was taken from a man aged 30 to 45 in good health. The sample consisted of naive CD4+ T cells sorted from blood. Subset in this sample: CD45RA+ positively selected. CDR3 residues: CASSHITQGARHIQYF. The CDR3 DNA is TGCGCCAGCAGCCACATTACTCAGGGGGCTCGTCACATTCAGTACTTC.